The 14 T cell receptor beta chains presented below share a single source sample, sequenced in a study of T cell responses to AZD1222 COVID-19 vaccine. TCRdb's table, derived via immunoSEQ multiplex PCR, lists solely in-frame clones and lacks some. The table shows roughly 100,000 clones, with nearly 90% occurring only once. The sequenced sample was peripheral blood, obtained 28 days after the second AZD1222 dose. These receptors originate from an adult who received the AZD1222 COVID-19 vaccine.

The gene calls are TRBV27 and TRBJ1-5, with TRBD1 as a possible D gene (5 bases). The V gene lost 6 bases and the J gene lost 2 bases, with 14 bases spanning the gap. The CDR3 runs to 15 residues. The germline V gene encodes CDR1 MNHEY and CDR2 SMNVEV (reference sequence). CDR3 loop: CASSSRMGGNQPQHF. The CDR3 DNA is TGTGCCAGCAGCAGCAGGATGGGGGGCAATCAGCCCCAGCATTTT.

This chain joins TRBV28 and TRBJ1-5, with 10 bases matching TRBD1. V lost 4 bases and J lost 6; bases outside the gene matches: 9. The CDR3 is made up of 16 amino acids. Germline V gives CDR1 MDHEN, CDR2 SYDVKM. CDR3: CASSSHMGTGVQPQHF. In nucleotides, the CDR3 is TGTGCCAGCAGTTCCCATATGGGGACAGGGGTTCAGCCCCAGCATTTT.

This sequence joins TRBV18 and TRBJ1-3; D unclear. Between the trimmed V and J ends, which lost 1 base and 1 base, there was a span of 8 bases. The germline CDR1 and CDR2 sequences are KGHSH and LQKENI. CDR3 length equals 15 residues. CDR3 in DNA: TGTGCCAGCTCACCACGGGAGGGTTCTGGAAACACCATATATTTT. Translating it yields CASSPREGSGNTIYF. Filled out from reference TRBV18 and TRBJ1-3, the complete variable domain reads NAGVMQNPRHLVRRRGQEARLRCSPMKGHSHVYWYRQLPEEGLKFMVYLQKENIIDESGMPKERFSAEFPKEGPSILRIQQVVRGDSAAYFCASSPREGSGNTIYFGEGSWLTVV.

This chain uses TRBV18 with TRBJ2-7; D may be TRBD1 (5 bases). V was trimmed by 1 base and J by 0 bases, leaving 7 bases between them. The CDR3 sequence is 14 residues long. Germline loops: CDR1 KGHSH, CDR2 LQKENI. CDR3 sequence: CASSPLGPSYEQYF. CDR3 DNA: TGTGCCAGCTCACCACTGGGGCCCTCCTACGAGCAGTACTTC.

Written as DNA, the CDR3 is TGTGCCAGCAGCCACGACAGCGGTAGCTACGAGCAGTACTTC. Translating it yields CASSHDSGSYEQYF. The rearrangement links TRBV3-1 (or the pseudogene TRBV3-2) to TRBJ2-7; the D gene could be TRBD1 or TRBD2 (5 bases each). CDR1 is LGHDT, CDR2 YNNKEL, per germline (reference sequence). This CDR3 is built from 14 residues. V shed 3 bases and J shed 3 bases, with 12 bases lying between them.

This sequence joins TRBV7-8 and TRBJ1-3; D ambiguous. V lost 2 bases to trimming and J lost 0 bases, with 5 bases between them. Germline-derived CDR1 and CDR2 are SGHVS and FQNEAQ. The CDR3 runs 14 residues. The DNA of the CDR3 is TGTGCCAGCAGCTTAACTGCCTCTGGAAACACCATATATTTT. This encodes CASSLTASGNTIYF. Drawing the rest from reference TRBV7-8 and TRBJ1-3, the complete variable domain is GAGVSQSPRYKVAKRGQDVALRCDPISGHVSLFWYQQALGQGPEFLTYFQNEAQLDKSGLPSDRFFAERPEGSVSTLKIQRTQQEDSAVYLCASSLTASGNTIYFGEGSWLTVV.

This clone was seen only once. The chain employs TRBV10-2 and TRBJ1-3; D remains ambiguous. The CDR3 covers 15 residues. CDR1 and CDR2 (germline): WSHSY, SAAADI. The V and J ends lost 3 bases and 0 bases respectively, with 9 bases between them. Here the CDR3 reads CASSEDLYSGNTIYF. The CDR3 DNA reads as TGCGCCAGCAGTGAAGATCTGTACTCTGGAAACACCATATATTTT.

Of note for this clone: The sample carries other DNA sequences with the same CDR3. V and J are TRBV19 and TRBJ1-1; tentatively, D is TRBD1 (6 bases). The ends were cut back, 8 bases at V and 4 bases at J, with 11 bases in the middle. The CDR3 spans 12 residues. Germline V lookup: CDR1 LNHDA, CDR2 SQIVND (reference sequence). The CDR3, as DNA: TGTGCCAGTCGACCACAGGGCACTGAAGCTTTCTTT. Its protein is CASRPQGTEAFF.

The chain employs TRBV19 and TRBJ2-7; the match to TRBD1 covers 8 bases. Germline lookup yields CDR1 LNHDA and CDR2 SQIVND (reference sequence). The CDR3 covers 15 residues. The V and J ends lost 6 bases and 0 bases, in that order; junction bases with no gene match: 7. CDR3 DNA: TGTGCCAGTAGAATTCAGGGGGCGAGCTCCTACGAGCAGTACTTC. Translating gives CASRIQGASSYEQYF.

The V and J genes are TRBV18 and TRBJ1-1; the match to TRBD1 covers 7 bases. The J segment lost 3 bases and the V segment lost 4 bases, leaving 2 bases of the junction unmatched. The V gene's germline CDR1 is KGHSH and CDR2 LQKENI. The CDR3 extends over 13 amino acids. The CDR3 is CASSQQGYTEAFF. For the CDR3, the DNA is TGTGCCAGCTCACAACAGGGGTACACTGAAGCTTTCTTT.

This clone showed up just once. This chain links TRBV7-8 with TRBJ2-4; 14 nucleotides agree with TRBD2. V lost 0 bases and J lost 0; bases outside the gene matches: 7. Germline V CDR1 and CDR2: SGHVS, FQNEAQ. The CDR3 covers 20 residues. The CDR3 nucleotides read TGTGCCAGCAGCTTAGCGCCCGGGACTAGCGGGAGTGTAGCCAAAAACATTCAGTACTTC. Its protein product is CASSLAPGTSGSVAKNIQYF.

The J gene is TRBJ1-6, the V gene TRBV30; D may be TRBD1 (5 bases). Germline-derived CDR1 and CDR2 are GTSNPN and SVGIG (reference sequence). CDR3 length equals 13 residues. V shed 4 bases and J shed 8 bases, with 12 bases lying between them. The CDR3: CAWTGRGDSPLHF. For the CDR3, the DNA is TGTGCCTGGACAGGCAGAGGGGATTCACCCCTCCACTTT.

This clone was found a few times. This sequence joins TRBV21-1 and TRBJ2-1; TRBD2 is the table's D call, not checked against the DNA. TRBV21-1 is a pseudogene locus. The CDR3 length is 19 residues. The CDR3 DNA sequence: TGTGCCAGCAGCAAACGAGGCGGGAGGCGAAGTAGCTCCTACAATGAGCAGTTCTTC. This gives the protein CASSKRGGRRSSSYNEQFF.

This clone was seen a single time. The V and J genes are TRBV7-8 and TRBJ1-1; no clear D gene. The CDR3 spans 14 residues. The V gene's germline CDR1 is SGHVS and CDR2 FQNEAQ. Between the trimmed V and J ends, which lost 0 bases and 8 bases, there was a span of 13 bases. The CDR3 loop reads CASSLAQAPPEAFF. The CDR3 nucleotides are TGTGCCAGCAGCTTAGCGCAGGCCCCCCCGGAAGCTTTCTTT.